Listed here are 10 T cell receptor beta chains from one sample, sequenced in a study of shared clonotypes between healthy human individuals (dated by TCRdb to 2020 to 2021). The library was obtained by the immunoSEQ multiplex PCR assay. Drawn from immuneACCESS, this table holds only the in-frame rearrangements with V and J called that TCRdb kept. Clones are partly lost; checked studies trace under half to an unresolved V gene and leave the rest unexplained. This sample holds about 2.2 million clones; just under 95% were observed only once. Under 2% of the sample comes from the top ten. CD8 naive samples were obtained by positive selection for CCR7 among CD45RO-negative cells, yielding a CD45RA+CCR7+ population from which TemRA cells were excluded. Sequences were obtained from naive CD8+ T cells from PBMCs. The cell subset or site tag for this specimen amounts to: CD45RA+CCR7+. Source of these receptors: a man younger than 35 in good health. Some clones in this sample may be carry-over from other donors' samples.

The rearrangement joins TRBV7-2 to TRBJ2-7; 10 nucleotides align to TRBD1. The germline gives CDR1 SGHTA, CDR2 FQGNSA. With V trimmed by 0 bases and J by 3 bases, 5 bases remained unmatched. The CDR3 has 16 amino acids. CDR3 region: CASSLAGQGFNYEQYF. Here the CDR3 DNA reads TGTGCCAGCAGCTTAGCGGGACAGGGGTTTAACTACGAGCAGTACTTC. Full variable domain (remainder filled in from reference TRBV7-2 and TRBJ2-7): GAGVSQSPSNKVTEKGKDVELRCDPISGHTALYWYRQSLGQGLEFLIYFQGNSAPDKSGLPSDRFSAERTGGSVSTLTIQRTQQEDSAVYLCASSLAGQGFNYEQYFGPGTRLTVT.

The rearrangement joins TRBV9 to TRBJ2-7, with 7 bases identical to TRBD1. The length of the CDR3 is 12 residues. Germline loops: CDR1 SGDLS, CDR2 YYNGEE. J was trimmed by 6 bases and V by 3 bases; bases with no gene match: 3. CDR3 residues: CASSGGTAEQYF. The CDR3 DNA is TGTGCCAGCAGCGGGGGGACAGCCGAGCAGTACTTC.

This rearrangement joins TRBV19 to TRBJ2-7; D is perhaps TRBD1 or TRBD2 (5 bases each). V lost 5 bases to trimming and J lost 0 bases, with 14 bases between them. Looked up from germline, CDR1 is LNHDA and CDR2 is SQIVND (reference sequence). The CDR3 has 15 residues. The CDR3 DNA reads TGTGCCAGTAGTTCCTTCGGGGCCAGCTCCTACGAGCAGTACTTC. This translates into CASSSFGASSYEQYF. The entire variable domain, with the rest obtained from reference TRBV19 and TRBJ2-7, is as follows: DGGITQSPKYLFRKEGQNVTLSCEQNLNHDAMYWYRQDPGQGLRLIYYSQIVNDFQKGDIAEGYSVSREKKESFPLTVTSAQKNPTAFYLCASSSFGASSYEQYFGPGTRLTVT.

The chain combines TRBV19 with TRBJ1-5; no clear D gene. Germline V gene lookup returns CDR1 LNHDA and CDR2 SQIVND (reference sequence). The CDR3 extends over 14 amino acids. The V and J ends lost 1 base and 7 bases respectively, with 11 bases between them. The CDR3 nucleotides are TGTGCCAGTAGTATAGTATCCGGTCCACAGCCCCAGCATTTT. Translating gives CASSIVSGPQPQHF. The variable domain in full, completed from reference TRBV19 and TRBJ1-5, reads DGGITQSPKYLFRKEGQNVTLSCEQNLNHDAMYWYRQDPGQGLRLIYYSQIVNDFQKGDIAEGYSVSREKKESFPLTVTSAQKNPTAFYLCASSIVSGPQPQHFGDGTRLSIL.

This chain links TRBV6-6 with TRBJ2-2, with D perhaps being TRBD1 or TRBD2 (5 bases each). The germline gives CDR1 MNHNY, CDR2 SVGAGI (reference sequence). V lost 2 bases, J lost 6 bases, and 7 bases lay in between. The CDR3 consists of 13 residues. The CDR3 here is CASSYGGAGELFF. CDR3 bases: TGTGCCAGCAGTTACGGGGGAGCCGGGGAGCTGTTTTTT.

The chain combines TRBV5-1 with TRBJ2-1, with a tentative D call TRBD2 (6 bases). Germline CDR1 SGHRS, CDR2 YFSETQ. Trimming took off 0 bases at V and 8 bases at J, with 12 bases between the two ends. This CDR3 spans 14 amino acids. The CDR3 is CASSLDASEYEQFF. In nucleotides, the CDR3 is TGCGCCAGCAGCTTGGATGCTAGCGAGTATGAGCAGTTCTTC.

V and J are TRBV6-1 and TRBJ2-3, with 8 bases fitting TRBD2. CDR1 and CDR2 from the germline V gene are MNHNS and SASEGT. This CDR3 region has 15 residues. V lost 6 bases and J lost 6; bases outside the gene matches: 11. CDR3 coding DNA: TGTGCCAGCAGAGCAGGCGGGAGGCCGGGGGATACGCAGTATTTT. As protein: CASRAGGRPGDTQYF.

This rearrangement joins TRBV9 to TRBJ1-2, with D possibly matching TRBD1 (5 bases). Germline CDR1 is SGDLS and CDR2 is YYNGEE. This CDR3 has 18 residues. Trimming cost V 0 bases and J 1 base, with 19 bases left between them. CDR3 sequence (DNA): TGTGCCAGCAGCGTAGCTTCGGGGGACCTAAACATTAACTATGGCTACACCTTC. Translation: CASSVASGDLNINYGYTF.

V and J are TRBV4-3 and TRBJ2-5; 10 nucleotides align to TRBD2. The CDR3 covers 17 residues. Germline-derived CDR1 and CDR2 are LGHNA and YSLEER. Unmatched junction bases numbered 9, after V lost 1 base and J lost 4 bases. The CDR3 sequence is CASSQVLAGEGTETQYF. The CDR3 nucleotides read TGCGCCAGCAGCCAAGTTCTAGCGGGAGAGGGCACAGAGACCCAGTACTTC.

The chain carries TRBV7-9 and TRBJ2-7; perhaps TRBD2 as D (5 bases). The germline gives CDR1 SEHNR, CDR2 FQNEAQ (reference sequence). The CDR3 length is 15 residues. The V end lost 4 bases, the J end lost 2 bases, and 15 bases lay between the germline ends. DNA for the CDR3: TGTGCCAGCAGCTCCGTCCGGACGGGGACCTACGAGCAGTACTTC. Translation gives CASSSVRTGTYEQYF.